Each of the 5 T cell receptor beta chains below was sequenced from the same sample in a study of blood T cell repertoires in COVID-19. Clones were sequenced by immunoSEQ multiplex PCR, and TCRdb holds only the in-frame ones, with some missing. The table lists roughly 86,000 clones, 91% of them singletons, with about 2% in the top ten. Material for sequencing was peripheral blood. These receptors came from a woman in her forties or fifties in a cohort sampled during active COVID-19.

J is TRBJ1-1 and V is TRBV3-1 (or the pseudogene TRBV3-2), with D maybe TRBD1 (5 bases). Trimming took 1 base from V and 7 from J, leaving 10 bases between them. This CDR3 is built from 13 residues. CDR1 is LGHDT and CDR2 is YNNKEL in the germline V gene (reference sequence). The CDR3 region is CASSQGRVSEAFF. The DNA for the CDR3 is TGTGCCAGCAGCCAAGGCAGGGTTAGTGAAGCTTTCTTT.

The genes are TRBV11-2 and TRBJ2-1; tentatively, D is TRBD1 (5 bases). The CDR3 extends over 15 amino acids. CDR1 is SGHAT and CDR2 is FQNNGV in the germline V gene. V was clipped by 3 bases and J by 2 bases, with 11 bases between them. CDR3 protein: CASSFQTGAYNEQFF. CDR3 sequence (DNA): TGTGCCAGCAGCTTCCAAACAGGAGCCTACAATGAGCAGTTCTTC. The variable domain in full, completed from reference TRBV11-2 and TRBJ2-1, reads EAGVAQSPRYKIIEKRQSVAFWCNPISGHATLYWYQQILGQGPKLLIQFQNNGVVDDSQLPKDRFSAERLKGVDSTLKIQPAKLEDSAVYLCASSFQTGAYNEQFFGPGTRLTVL.

This chain links TRBV5-1 with TRBJ2-5, with 14 bases fitting TRBD2. The V gene's germline CDR1 is SGHRS and CDR2 YFSETQ. This CDR3 is 15 amino acids long. V dropped 5 bases and J dropped 7; count of bases not matched to a gene: 7. The CDR3 DNA sequence: TGCGCCAGCAGACTCGGGACTAGCGGGGGTGGGACCCAGTACTTC. It translates to CASRLGTSGGGTQYF.

This clone has only one observation. The J gene is TRBJ1-1, the V gene TRBV7-9, with D tentatively TRBD1 (6 bases). The ends were cut back, 2 bases at V and 0 bases at J, with 10 bases in the middle. CDR1 and CDR2 (germline): SEHNR, FQNEAQ (reference sequence). This CDR3 is 15 amino acids long. CDR3 amino acids: CASSLQGLVNTEAFF. The CDR3 coding sequence is TGTGCCAGCAGCTTACAGGGGCTAGTGAACACTGAAGCTTTCTTT. Combining the CDR3 with reference TRBV7-9 and TRBJ1-1 gives the whole variable domain DTGVSQNPRHKITKRGQNVTFRCDPISEHNRLYWYRQTLGQGPEFLTYFQNEAQLEKSRLLSDRFSAERPKGSFSTLEIQRTEQGDSAMYLCASSLQGLVNTEAFFGQGTRLTVV.

The J gene is TRBJ2-5, the V gene TRBV19; D is perhaps TRBD1 (6 bases). V lost 4 bases and J lost 5, with 14 bases in between. This CDR3 has 14 residues. Germline V CDR1 and CDR2: LNHDA, SQIVND (reference sequence). CDR3 sequence reads: CASSNGGVRETQYF. The CDR3 DNA follows: TGTGCCAGTAGTAATGGGGGCGTCCGGGAGACCCAGTACTTC.